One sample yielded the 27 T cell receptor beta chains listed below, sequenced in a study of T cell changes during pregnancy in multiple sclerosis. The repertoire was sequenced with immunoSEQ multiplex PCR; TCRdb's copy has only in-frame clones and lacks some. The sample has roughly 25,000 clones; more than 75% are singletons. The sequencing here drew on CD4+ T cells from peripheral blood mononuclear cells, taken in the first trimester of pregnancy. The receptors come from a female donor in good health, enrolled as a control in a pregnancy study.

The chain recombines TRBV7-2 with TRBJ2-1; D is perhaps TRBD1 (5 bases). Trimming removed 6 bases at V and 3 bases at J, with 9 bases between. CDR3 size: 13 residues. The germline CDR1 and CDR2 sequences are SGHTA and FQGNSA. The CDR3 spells CASRSTGYNEQFF. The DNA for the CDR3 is TGTGCCAGCAGGTCAACAGGCTACAATGAGCAGTTCTTC.

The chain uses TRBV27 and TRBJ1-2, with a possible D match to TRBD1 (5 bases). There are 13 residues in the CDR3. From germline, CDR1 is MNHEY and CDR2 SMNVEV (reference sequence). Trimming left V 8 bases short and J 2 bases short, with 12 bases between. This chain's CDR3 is CASGQGRNYGYTF. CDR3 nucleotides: TGTGCCAGCGGGCAGGGCCGAAACTATGGCTACACCTTC.

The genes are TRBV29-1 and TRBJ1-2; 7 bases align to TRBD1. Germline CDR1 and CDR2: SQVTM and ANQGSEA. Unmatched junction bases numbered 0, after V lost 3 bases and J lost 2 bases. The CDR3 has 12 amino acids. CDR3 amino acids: CSVETGNYGYTF. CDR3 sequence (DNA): TGCAGCGTTGAGACAGGGAACTATGGCTACACCTTC. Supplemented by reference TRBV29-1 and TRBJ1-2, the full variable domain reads SAVISQKPSRDICQRGTSLTIQCQVDSQVTMMFWYRQQPGQSLTLIATANQGSEATYESGFVIDKFPISRPNLTFSTLTVSNMSPEDSSIYLCSVETGNYGYTFGSGTRLTVV.

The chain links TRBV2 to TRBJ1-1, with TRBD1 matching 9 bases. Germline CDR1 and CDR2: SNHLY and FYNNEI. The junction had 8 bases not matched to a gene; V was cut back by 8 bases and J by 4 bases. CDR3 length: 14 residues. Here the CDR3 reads CASRDRVGGTEAFF. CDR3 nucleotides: TGTGCCAGCCGGGACAGGGTTGGGGGCACTGAAGCTTTCTTT.

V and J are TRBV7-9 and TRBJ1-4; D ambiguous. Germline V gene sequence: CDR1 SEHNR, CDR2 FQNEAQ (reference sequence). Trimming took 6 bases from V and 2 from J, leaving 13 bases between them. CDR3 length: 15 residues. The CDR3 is CASRPSRVTNEKLFF. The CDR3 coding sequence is TGTGCCAGCAGGCCGTCGAGGGTCACTAATGAAAAACTGTTTTTT.

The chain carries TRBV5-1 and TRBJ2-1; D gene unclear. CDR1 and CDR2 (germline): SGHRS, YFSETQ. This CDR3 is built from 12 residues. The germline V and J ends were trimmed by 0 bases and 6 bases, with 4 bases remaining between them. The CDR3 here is CASSLAVNEQFF. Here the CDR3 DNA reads TGCGCCAGCAGCTTGGCCGTCAATGAGCAGTTCTTC.

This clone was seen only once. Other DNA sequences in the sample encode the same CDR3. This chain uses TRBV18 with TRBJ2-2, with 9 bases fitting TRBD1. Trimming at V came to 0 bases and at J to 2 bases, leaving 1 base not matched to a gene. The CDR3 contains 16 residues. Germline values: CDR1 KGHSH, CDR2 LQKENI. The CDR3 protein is CASSPPTGGNTGELFF. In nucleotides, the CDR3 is TGTGCCAGCTCACCACCGACAGGGGGTAACACCGGGGAGCTGTTTTTT.

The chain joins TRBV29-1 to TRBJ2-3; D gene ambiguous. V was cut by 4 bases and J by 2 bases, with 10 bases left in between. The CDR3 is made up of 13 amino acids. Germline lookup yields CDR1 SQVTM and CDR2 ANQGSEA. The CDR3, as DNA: TGCAGCGTTGCACCGCGCACCACAGATACGCAGTATTTT. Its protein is CSVAPRTTDTQYF.

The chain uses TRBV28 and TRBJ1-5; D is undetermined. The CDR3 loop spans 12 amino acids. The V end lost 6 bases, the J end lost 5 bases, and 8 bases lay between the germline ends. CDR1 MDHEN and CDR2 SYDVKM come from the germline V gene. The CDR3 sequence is CASSPPDQPQHF. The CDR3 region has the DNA TGTGCCAGCAGCCCCCCCGATCAGCCCCAGCATTTT.

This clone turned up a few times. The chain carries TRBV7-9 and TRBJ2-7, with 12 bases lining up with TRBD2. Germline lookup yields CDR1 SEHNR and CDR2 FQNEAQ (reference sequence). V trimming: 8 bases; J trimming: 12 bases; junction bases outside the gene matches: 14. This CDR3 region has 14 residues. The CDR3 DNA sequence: TGTGCCAGCCGGACCACTAGCGGGGGGTTCGGTCTGTACTTC. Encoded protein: CASRTTSGGFGLYF.

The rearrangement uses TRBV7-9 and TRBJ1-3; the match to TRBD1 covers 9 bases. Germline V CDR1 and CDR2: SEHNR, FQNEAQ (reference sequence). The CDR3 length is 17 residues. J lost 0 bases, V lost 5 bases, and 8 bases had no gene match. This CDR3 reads CASSDIRDRDSGNTIYF. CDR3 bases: TGTGCCAGCAGCGACATCCGGGACAGGGACTCTGGAAACACCATATATTTT. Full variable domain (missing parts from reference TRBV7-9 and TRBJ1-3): DTGVSQNPRHKITKRGQNVTFRCDPISEHNRLYWYRQTLGQGPEFLTYFQNEAQLEKSRLLSDRFSAERPKGSFSTLEIQRTEQGDSAMYLCASSDIRDRDSGNTIYFGEGSWLTVV.

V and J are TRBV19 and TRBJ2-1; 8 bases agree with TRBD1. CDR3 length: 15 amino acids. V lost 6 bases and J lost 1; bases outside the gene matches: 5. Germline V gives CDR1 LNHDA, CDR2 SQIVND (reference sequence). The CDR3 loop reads CASSPDRGSYNEQFF. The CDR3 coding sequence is TGTGCCAGTAGCCCTGACAGGGGTTCCTACAATGAGCAGTTCTTC.

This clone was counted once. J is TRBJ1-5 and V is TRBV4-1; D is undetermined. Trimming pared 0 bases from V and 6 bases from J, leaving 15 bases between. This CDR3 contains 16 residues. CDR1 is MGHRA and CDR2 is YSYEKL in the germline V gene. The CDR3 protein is CASSQEPGVFGQPQHF. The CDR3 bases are TGCGCCAGCAGCCAAGAACCCGGGGTTTTCGGTCAGCCCCAGCATTTT.

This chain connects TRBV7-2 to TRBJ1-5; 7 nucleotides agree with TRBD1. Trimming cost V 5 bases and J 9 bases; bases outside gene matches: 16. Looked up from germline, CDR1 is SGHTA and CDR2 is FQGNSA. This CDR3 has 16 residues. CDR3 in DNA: TGTGCCAGCAGCCCCAATACAGGGGCCGGTGTTCTGCCCCAGCATTTT. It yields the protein CASSPNTGAGVLPQHF. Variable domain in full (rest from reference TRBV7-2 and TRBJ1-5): GAGVSQSPSNKVTEKGKDVELRCDPISGHTALYWYRQSLGQGLEFLIYFQGNSAPDKSGLPSDRFSAERTGGSVSTLTIQRTQQEDSAVYLCASSPNTGAGVLPQHFGDGTRLSIL.

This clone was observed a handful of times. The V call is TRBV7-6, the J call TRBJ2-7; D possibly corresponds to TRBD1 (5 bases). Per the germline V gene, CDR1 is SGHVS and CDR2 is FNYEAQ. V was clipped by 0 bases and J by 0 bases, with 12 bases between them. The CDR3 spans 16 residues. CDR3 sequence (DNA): TGTGCCAGCAGCTTAGCGCTACAGGCGAGCTCCTACGAGCAGTACTTC. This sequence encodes CASSLALQASSYEQYF.

This chain's CDR3 is CASSLITRSTDTQYF. Here the CDR3 DNA reads TGTGCCAGCAGCTTAATCACCAGGAGCACAGATACGCAGTATTTT. The V and J genes are TRBV7-9 and TRBJ2-3; no clear D. V was pared by 2 bases and J by 0 bases, with 9 bases between. Germline assignment: CDR1 SEHNR and CDR2 FQNEAQ (reference sequence). There are 15 residues in the CDR3.

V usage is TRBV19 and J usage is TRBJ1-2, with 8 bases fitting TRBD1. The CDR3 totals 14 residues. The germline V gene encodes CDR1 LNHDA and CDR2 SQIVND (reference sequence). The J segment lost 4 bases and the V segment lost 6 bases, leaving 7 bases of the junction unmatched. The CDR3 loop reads CASSDRGWVYGYTF. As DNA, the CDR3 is TGTGCCAGTAGCGACAGGGGCTGGGTCTATGGCTACACCTTC. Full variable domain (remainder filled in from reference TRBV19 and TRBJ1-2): DGGITQSPKYLFRKEGQNVTLSCEQNLNHDAMYWYRQDPGQGLRLIYYSQIVNDFQKGDIAEGYSVSREKKESFPLTVTSAQKNPTAFYLCASSDRGWVYGYTFGSGTRLTVV.

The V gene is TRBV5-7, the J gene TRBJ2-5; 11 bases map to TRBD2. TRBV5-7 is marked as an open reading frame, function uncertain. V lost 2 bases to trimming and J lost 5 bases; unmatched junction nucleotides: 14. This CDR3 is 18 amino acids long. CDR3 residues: CASSFTGTSGWGGETQYF. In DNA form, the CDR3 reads TGTGCCAGCAGCTTTACCGGGACTAGCGGTTGGGGTGGGGAGACCCAGTACTTC.

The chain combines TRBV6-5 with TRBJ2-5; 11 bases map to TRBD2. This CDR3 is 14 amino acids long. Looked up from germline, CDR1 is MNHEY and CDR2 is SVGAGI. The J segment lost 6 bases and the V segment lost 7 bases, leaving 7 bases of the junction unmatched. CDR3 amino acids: CASTSGGSRKTQYF. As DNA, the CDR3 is TGTGCCAGCACTAGCGGGGGGTCCAGAAAGACCCAGTACTTC.

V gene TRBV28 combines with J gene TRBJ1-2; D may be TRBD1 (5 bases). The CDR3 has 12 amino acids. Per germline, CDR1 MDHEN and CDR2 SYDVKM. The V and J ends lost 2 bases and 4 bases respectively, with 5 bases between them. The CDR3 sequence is CASSLGAYGYTF. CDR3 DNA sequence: TGTGCCAGCAGTTTAGGGGCCTATGGCTACACCTTC.

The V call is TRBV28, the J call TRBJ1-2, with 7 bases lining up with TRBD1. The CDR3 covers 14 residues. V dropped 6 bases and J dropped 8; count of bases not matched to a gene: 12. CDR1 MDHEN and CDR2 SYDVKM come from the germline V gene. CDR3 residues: CASSPSTGRSGYTF. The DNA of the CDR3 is TGTGCCAGCAGCCCATCGACAGGGAGAAGCGGCTACACCTTC.

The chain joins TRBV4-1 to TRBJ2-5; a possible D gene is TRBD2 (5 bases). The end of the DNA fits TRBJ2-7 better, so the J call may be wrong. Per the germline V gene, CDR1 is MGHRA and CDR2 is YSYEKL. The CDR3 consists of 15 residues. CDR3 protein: CASSQERYGNYEQYF. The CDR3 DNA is TGCGCCAGCAGCCAAGAAAGGTACGGGAACTACGAGCAGTACTTC.

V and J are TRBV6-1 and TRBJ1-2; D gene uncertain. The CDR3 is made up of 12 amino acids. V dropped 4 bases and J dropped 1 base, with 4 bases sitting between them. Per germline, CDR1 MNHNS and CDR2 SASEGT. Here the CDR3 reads CASSARNYGYTF. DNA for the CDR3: TGTGCCAGCAGTGCCCGTAACTATGGCTACACCTTC.

CDR3 amino acids: CASSQRIYGYTF. In DNA form, the CDR3 reads TGTGCCAGCAGCCAGAGGATCTATGGCTACACCTTC. V and J are TRBV2 and TRBJ1-2; D is undetermined. CDR1 and CDR2 from the germline V gene are SNHLY and FYNNEI. Trimming left V 6 bases short and J 4 bases short, with 9 bases between. The CDR3 runs to 12 residues. Looking up the rest from reference TRBV2 and TRBJ1-2 gives the full variable domain: EPEVTQTPSHQVTQMGQEVILRCVPISNHLYFYWYRQILGQKVEFLVSFYNNEISEKSEIFDDQFSVERPDGSNFTLKIRSTKLEDSAMYFCASSQRIYGYTFGSGTRLTVV.

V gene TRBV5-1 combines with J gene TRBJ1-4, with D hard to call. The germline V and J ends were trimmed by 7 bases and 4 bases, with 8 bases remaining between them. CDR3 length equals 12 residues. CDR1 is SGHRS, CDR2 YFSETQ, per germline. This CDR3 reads CASSTRNEKLFF. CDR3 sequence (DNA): TGCGCCAGCTCGACACGTAATGAAAAACTGTTTTTT.

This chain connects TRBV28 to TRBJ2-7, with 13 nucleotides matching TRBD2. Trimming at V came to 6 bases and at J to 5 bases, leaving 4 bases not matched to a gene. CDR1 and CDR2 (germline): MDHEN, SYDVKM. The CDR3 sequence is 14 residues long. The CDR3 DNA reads TGTGCCAGCAGCTCCGGGACTAGCGGGAACGAGCAGTACTTC. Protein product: CASSSGTSGNEQYF.

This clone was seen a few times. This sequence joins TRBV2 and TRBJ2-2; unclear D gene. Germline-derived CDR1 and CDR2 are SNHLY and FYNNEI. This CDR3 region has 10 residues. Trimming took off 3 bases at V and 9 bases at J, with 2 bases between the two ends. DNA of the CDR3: TGTGCCAGCAGTGACAGGGAGCTGTTTTTT. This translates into CASSDRELFF.